This TCR beta chain is from a study of control samples from healthy donors and cancer patients. The method was immunoSEQ multiplex PCR; TCRdb's version includes in-frame clones alone and lacks a portion of them. In the table there are hundreds of thousands of clones, approximately 80% of which are singletons. This CDR3 has 15 amino acids. The V and J ends lost 3 bases and 6 bases respectively, with 17 bases between them. Germline CDR1 is LGHNA and CDR2 is YNFKEQ. Sequenced sample: PBMCs. The chain joins TRBV4-2 to TRBJ1-1, with D maybe TRBD1 (5 bases). This sequence was found in a woman in her fifties or sixties with lung cancer. The DNA of the CDR3 is TGTGCCAGCAGCCAGGAAACGACCGGGGGAGCTGAAGCTTTCTTT. Amino acids: CASSQETTGGAEAFF.